These 11 T cell receptor beta chains were sequenced from one sample in a study of blood T cell repertoires in COVID-19. Assay: immunoSEQ multiplex PCR; the TCRdb copy retains only in-frame clones and omits some. The table records some 360,000 clones, around 87% of them present only once. Sequencing input: peripheral blood. The receptors stem from a woman between 55 and 75 years old with COVID-19, enrolled during active disease.

The rearrangement joins TRBV5-1 to TRBJ2-2; 8 nucleotides align to TRBD1. The junction had 4 bases not matched to a gene; V was cut back by 8 bases and J by 1 base. Germline CDR1 reads SGHRS; CDR2 reads YFSETQ. The CDR3 is 14 residues long. In nucleotides, the CDR3 is TGCGCCAGTAGCGGACAGGGGAACACCGGGGAGCTGTTTTTT. Protein sequence: CASSGQGNTGELFF.

This clone was observed a few times. This sequence joins TRBV18 and TRBJ1-1, with 8 positions matching TRBD1. Trimming removed 2 bases from V and 6 bases from J; junction bases left unmatched: 5. Germline loops: CDR1 KGHSH, CDR2 LQKENI. This CDR3 is built from 14 residues. The CDR3 DNA follows: TGTGCCAGCTCACCAACAGGGGGTCTCTCTGAAGCTTTCTTT. This translates into CASSPTGGLSEAFF.

In its sample, this clone was seen once. The chain combines TRBV28 with TRBJ1-1; 7 bases are a match to TRBD1. This CDR3 comprises 14 residues. Germline V CDR1 and CDR2: MDHEN, SYDVKM. Trimming cost V 6 bases and J 4 bases; bases outside gene matches: 8. The CDR3 sequence: CASRTQGFGTEAFF. CDR3 nucleotides: TGTGCCAGCAGGACACAGGGGTTCGGCACTGAAGCTTTCTTT. Full variable domain (missing parts from reference TRBV28 and TRBJ1-1): DVKVTQSSRYLVKRTGEKVFLECVQDMDHENMFWYRQDPGLGLRLIYFSYDVKMKEKGDIPEGYSVSREKKERFSLILESASTNQTSMYLCASRTQGFGTEAFFGQGTRLTVV.

The chain combines TRBV30 with TRBJ1-6; TRBD1 matches at 7 bases. The ends lost 6 bases at V and 6 bases at J; junction bases unmatched: 8. Germline-derived CDR1 and CDR2 are GTSNPN and SVGIG (reference sequence). CDR3 length: 14 residues. In DNA, the CDR3 is TGTGCCTGCAGACCCGGGACAGTTAATTCACCCCTCCACTTT. As protein: CACRPGTVNSPLHF. Supplemented by reference TRBV30 and TRBJ1-6, the full variable domain reads SQTIHQWPATLVQPVGSPLSLECTVEGTSNPNLYWYRQAAGRGLQLLFYSVGIGQISSEVPQNLSASRPQDRQFILSSKKLLLSDSGFYLCACRPGTVNSPLHFGNGTRLTVT.

The genes are TRBV3-1 (or the pseudogene TRBV3-2) and TRBJ1-5; a possible D gene is TRBD1 (6 bases). Trimming cost V 3 bases and J 6 bases, with 15 bases left between them. The CDR3 extends over 15 amino acids. Germline lookup yields CDR1 LGHDT and CDR2 YNNKEL (reference sequence). CDR3: CASSQRGGALQPQHF. CDR3 bases: TGTGCCAGCAGCCAGAGGGGGGGGGCTCTTCAGCCCCAGCATTTT.

This clone appeared once. The chain has TRBV6-6 and TRBJ2-7; 11 nucleotides match TRBD1. V shed 0 bases, J shed 3 bases, and the junction held 1 base outside the gene matches. Germline V gene data show CDR1 as MNHNY and CDR2 as SVGAGI (reference sequence). The CDR3 runs to 15 residues. The CDR3 DNA is TGTGCCAGCAGTTACTCCGGGACAGGGGGCTACGAGCAGTACTTC. Its protein is CASSYSGTGGYEQYF.

V and J are TRBV19 and TRBJ2-2; 8 bases map to TRBD1. The CDR3 length is 14 residues. V lost 4 bases, J lost 7 bases, and 5 bases stayed unmatched. Germline V gives CDR1 LNHDA, CDR2 SQIVND (reference sequence). CDR3 bases: TGTGCCAGTAGTACCACAGGGGGATACGGGGAGCTGTTTTTT. Residues: CASSTTGGYGELFF.

The genes are TRBV2 and TRBJ1-2; 9 bases align to TRBD1. J was trimmed by 8 bases and V by 1 base; bases with no gene match: 5. The germline V gene encodes CDR1 SNHLY and CDR2 FYNNEI. The CDR3 consists of 14 residues. CDR3 protein: CASSEGDRVRGYTF. DNA for the CDR3: TGTGCCAGCAGTGAAGGGGACAGGGTGAGGGGCTACACCTTC.

The CDR3 coding sequence is TGCGCCAGCAGCTTGGCCGTGGCTCAGAATTCACCCCTCCACTTT. Its protein product is CASSLAVAQNSPLHF. The chain employs TRBV5-1 and TRBJ1-6; no definite D call. Looked up from germline, CDR1 is SGHRS and CDR2 is YFSETQ. The CDR3 totals 15 residues. V lost 0 bases and J lost 7, with 11 bases in between.

There are a few counts of this clone. The V call is TRBV6-5, the J call TRBJ2-5; 7 bases agree with TRBD2. The CDR3 consists of 14 residues. CDR1 is MNHEY, CDR2 SVGAGI, per germline. V was clipped by 7 bases and J by 4 bases; unmatched bases: 9. The CDR3 loop reads CASTFTGGGETQYF. The CDR3 DNA reads as TGTGCCAGCACCTTCACGGGGGGAGGAGAGACCCAGTACTTC.

A few counts support this clone. The chain recombines TRBV6-5 with TRBJ1-1; D gene uncertain. V dropped 7 bases and J dropped 4 bases, with 13 bases sitting between them. Germline assignment: CDR1 MNHEY and CDR2 SVGAGI. This CDR3 spans 13 amino acids. CDR3 DNA: TGTGCCAGCACCGAGTTAATTGGCACTGAAGCTTTCTTT. Translation gives CASTELIGTEAFF.